This is a list of T cell receptor beta chains from one sample in a study of blood T cell repertoires in COVID-19. This table comes from immunoSEQ multiplex PCR, and its TCRdb copy is limited to in-frame clones, with some not included. The sample carries about 130,000 clones, 70% to 85% recorded once. Sequenced input: PBMCs or T cells enriched from blood (not recorded which). The receptors here all came from a man aged 50-59 years who had recovered from COVID-19. CDR3s include the opening cysteine and the closing phenylalanine or tryptophan. A D gene is named only where the DNA matches it firmly. For some rows the clone size is stated as once, few or many, or as a class when expanded; others skip it.

TGTGCCAGCAGCCCCCGCAGTACAGGCGGGGTTATAACCGGGGAGCTGTTTTTT	CASSPRSTGGVITGELFF	TRBV9	TRBJ2-2	NA	NA
TGTGCCAGCAGTGACACCAGTAGCAATCAGCCCCAGCATTTT	CASSDTSSNQPQHF	TRBV2	TRBJ1-5	NA	NA
TGCGCCAGCAGTGAGTCGTCAGGAGGTACCCAGCATTTT	CASSESSGGTQHF	TRBV10-2	TRBJ1-5	NA	NA
TGTGCCAGTAGTATAAGTCCCAGGGGGATGGGGAATCAGCCCCAGCATTTT	CASSISPRGMGNQPQHF	TRBV19	TRBJ1-5	NA	TRBD1
TGTGCCAGCAGCTTTAGGACAGTTCAAGAGACCCAGTACTTC	CASSFRTVQETQYF	TRBV5-4	TRBJ2-5	NA	NA
TGTGCCAGCAGTTCTCACAGGGGGCGAGGCGAGCAGTACTTC	CASSSHRGRGEQYF	TRBV25-1	TRBJ2-7	few	TRBD1
TGTGCCAGCAGCAACGGGGGGCCTGAAGATACGCAGTATTTT	CASSNGGPEDTQYF	TRBV5-6	TRBJ2-3	NA	NA
TGTGCCATCACCCGACAGGGGGGGGGCGGCTCTGCCAAAAACATTCAGTACTTC	CAITRQGGGGSAKNIQYF	TRBV10-3	TRBJ2-4	NA	TRBD1
TGTGCCAGCAGCTTAGTGAGGGAGGGGGCTGAAGCTTTCTTT	CASSLVREGAEAFF	TRBV7-9	TRBJ1-1	NA	NA
TGTGCCAGCAGCTCCGACAGGGTCTACGAGCAGTACTTC	CASSSDRVYEQYF	TRBV5-6	TRBJ2-7	NA	TRBD1
TGTGCTAGCAGCTTAGTGTCTAGCGGGGCTGGGGGAGAGACCCAGTACTTC	CASSLVSSGAGGETQYF	TRBV7-7	TRBJ2-5	NA	TRBD2
TGTGCTAGTGGTTTGGTACACTCCAGGTTAGGTGAAAAACTGTTTTTT	CASGLVHSRLGEKLFF	TRBV12-5	TRBJ1-4	NA	NA
TGTGCCAGCAGCTTAACGGGGGGGCTCGATTCACCCCTCCACTTT	CASSLTGGLDSPLHF	TRBV7-3	TRBJ1-6	NA	NA
TGTGCCAGCAGCTTTAGCGGGGGGGGCACCGGGGAGCTGTTTTTT	CASSFSGGGTGELFF	TRBV5-5	TRBJ2-2	NA	TRBD2
TGTGCCAGTAGTAGCCTGGGGACAGTCGCCGGGGAGCTGTTTTTT	CASSSLGTVAGELFF	TRBV19	TRBJ2-2	NA	TRBD1
TGTGCCAGCAGCCCTGGAACAGGGGAATATGGCTACACCTTC	CASSPGTGEYGYTF	TRBV7-9	TRBJ1-2	few	TRBD1
TGCGCCAGCAGCCCTACAGGGGGCTTGGGCACTGAAGCTTTCTTT	CASSPTGGLGTEAFF	TRBV5-1	TRBJ1-1	NA	TRBD1
TGTGCCATTCGGACAGGGGGCGCGCTCACTGAAGCTTTCTTT	CAIRTGGALTEAFF	TRBV19	TRBJ1-1	once	TRBD1
TGTGCCAGCAGGAGACAGGGGATTCAGCCCCAGCATTTT	CASRRQGIQPQHF	TRBV28	TRBJ1-5	NA	TRBD1
TGCAGCGTTGAAGCTAACAGCCCAACCTATAATTCACCCCTCCACTTT	CSVEANSPTYNSPLHF	TRBV29-1	TRBJ1-6	NA	NA
TGTGCCAGCTCACCGGGACACTTGGAAGTCACTGAAGCTTTCTTT	CASSPGHLEVTEAFF	TRBV18	TRBJ1-1	once	NA
TGTGCCAGCAGAGCACAGGGGGCAAGCACCGGGGAGCTGTTTTTT	CASRAQGASTGELFF	TRBV6-5	TRBJ2-2	once	TRBD1
TGTGCCAGCAGCCAAGGGGGCGAGACCGGGGAGCTGTTTTTT	CASSQGGETGELFF	TRBV7-9	TRBJ2-2	NA	TRBD1
TGTGCCAGCAGTGAAAACTTGCCGGCGGGGACCCAGTACTTC	CASSENLPAGTQYF	TRBV2	TRBJ2-5	NA	NA
TGCGCCAGCAGCCCCGGGACAGTGAACACCGGGGAGCTGTTTTTT	CASSPGTVNTGELFF	TRBV5-1	TRBJ2-2	once	TRBD1
TGTGCCAGCAGCCCTAGGGGTAGCGGAAGGGTGTGGGGCTACACCTTC	CASSPRGSGRVWGYTF	TRBV11-3	TRBJ1-2	NA	NA
TGTGCCAGCAGTGAAGTCTCTTACGAGCAGTACTTC	CASSEVSYEQYF	TRBV25-1	TRBJ2-7	NA	NA
TGTGCCAGCAGCCAAGTAGCCAGGGGAGTCGAGCAGTACTTC	CASSQVARGVEQYF	TRBV3-1/TRBV3-2	TRBJ2-7	NA	NA
TGTGCCAGCAGTGGGGGGGCCTATGGCTACACCTTC	CASSGGAYGYTF	TRBV28	TRBJ1-2	NA	NA
TGTGCCAGCAGAGTCGGGGTAGGAGGTAGCAATCAGCCCCAGCATTTT	CASRVGVGGSNQPQHF	TRBV2	TRBJ1-5	NA	NA
TGTGCCAGCTCACCCCCGACAGATAATTCACCCCTCCACTTT	CASSPPTDNSPLHF	TRBV18	TRBJ1-6	few	NA
TGTGCCAGCAGCTATTCCGGACTCGTCTCCTACAATGAGCAGTTCTTC	CASSYSGLVSYNEQFF	TRBV7-9	TRBJ2-1	NA	NA
TGCAGCGTTGAACAGGTCGCTGGAAACACCATATATTTT	CSVEQVAGNTIYF	TRBV29-1	TRBJ1-3	NA	NA
TGTGCCAGCAGCCCGGGGACAGGGTTGGTGGAGCAGTACTTC	CASSPGTGLVEQYF	TRBV7-9	TRBJ2-7	NA	TRBD1
TGTGCCAGTAGTATCCCGCGGAACACTGAAGCTTTCTTT	CASSIPRNTEAFF	TRBV19	TRBJ1-1	NA	NA
TGCAGTGCTAGTAACAGGCTAGCGGCCTACAATGAGCAGTTCTTC	CSASNRLAAYNEQFF	TRBV20-1	TRBJ2-1	few	TRBD2
TGCGCCAGCAGCCCACAGGGGTGGAACACTGAAGCTTTCTTT	CASSPQGWNTEAFF	TRBV5-1	TRBJ1-1	NA	TRBD1
TGTGCCAGCAGTGACGGACTAGCGGGGGAATCCGGGGAGACCCAGTACTTC	CASSDGLAGESGETQYF	TRBV6-4	TRBJ2-5	NA	TRBD2
TGTGCCAGCAGCTTGGGACGGCGGTACGAGCAGTACTTC	CASSLGRRYEQYF	TRBV5-5	TRBJ2-7	NA	NA
TGTGCCAGCAGCCCGACAGCTCCCCAAGAGACCCAGTACTTC	CASSPTAPQETQYF	TRBV6-2/TRBV6-3	TRBJ2-5	NA	NA
TGTGCCAGCAGAACGGACAGGTATAATTCACCCCTCCACTTT	CASRTDRYNSPLHF	TRBV5-6	TRBJ1-6	NA	TRBD1
TGTGCCAGCAGCTTGGGAGGCGTTGCAGGGTGGGCTGAGCAGTTCTTC	CASSLGGVAGWAEQFF	TRBV5-4	TRBJ2-1	NA	NA
TGTGCCAGCAGTGGGACTTCTAGCACAGATACGCAGTATTTT	CASSGTSSTDTQYF	TRBV6-4	TRBJ2-3	NA	NA
TGTGCCAGCAGCTTAGGCAGGTACTACGAGCAGTACTTC	CASSLGRYYEQYF	TRBV11-2	TRBJ2-7	NA	NA
TGTGCCAGCTCACCACTTACCGGACAGGGACCAACAGATACGCAGTATTTT	CASSPLTGQGPTDTQYF	TRBV18	TRBJ2-3	NA	TRBD1
TGTGCCAGCAAGTTCGCGGGAGGCGACTATGGCTACACCTTC	CASKFAGGDYGYTF	TRBV2	TRBJ1-2	NA	NA
TGTGCCAGCAGCCCCCGGACAGTCACAGATACGCAGTATTTT	CASSPRTVTDTQYF	TRBV9	TRBJ2-3	NA	NA
TGTGCCAGCAGTACCCGGACGGGGGTTAGCACAGATACGCAGTATTTT	CASSTRTGVSTDTQYF	TRBV6-2/TRBV6-3	TRBJ2-3	NA	NA
TGTGCCAGCAGCCAGAAGGCGGGGGAAGGGGAGACCCAGTACTTC	CASSQKAGEGETQYF	TRBV5-4	TRBJ2-5	NA	TRBD2